This paragraph reports one T cell receptor (beta chain). Cohorts were based on clinical histories the participants reported. Contact with a PCR-confirmed or clinician-diagnosed COVID-19 case occurred within 2 weeks of entry. This specimen comes from a study of blood T cell repertoires in COVID-19. As processed by the authors: Estimates of nucleated cell counts were drawn from the amplification of reference gene primers. Measured with immunoSEQ multiplex PCR; TCRdb has only the in-frame clones, and not every one. D and trimming come from the DNA, and the V and J calls and clone size come from that table. The sample yields a few hundred thousand clones, approximately 90% seen once. V was clipped by 4 bases and J by 6 bases, with 14 bases between them. Per the germline V gene, CDR1 is SGDLS and CDR2 is YYNGEE. This CDR3 region has 13 residues.

The V gene is TRBV9, the J gene TRBJ2-7, with D possibly matching TRBD2 (6 bases). This TCR came from a woman between 35 and 50 years old who had been exposed to COVID-19. The sequenced sample was PBMCs or T cells enriched from blood (not recorded which). DNA of the CDR3: TGTGCCAGCAGCCTCCTGGAGGGTGGCGAGCAGTACTTC. Amino acids: CASSLLEGGEQYF.